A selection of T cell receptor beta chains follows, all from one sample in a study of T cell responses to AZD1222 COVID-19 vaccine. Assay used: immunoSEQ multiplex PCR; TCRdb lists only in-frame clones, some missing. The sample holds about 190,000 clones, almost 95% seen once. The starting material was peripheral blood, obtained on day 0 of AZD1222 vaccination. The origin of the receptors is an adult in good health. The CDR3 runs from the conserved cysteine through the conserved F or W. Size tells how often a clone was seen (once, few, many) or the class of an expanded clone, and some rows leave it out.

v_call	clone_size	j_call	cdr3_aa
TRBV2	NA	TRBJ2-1	CASSEPRQTYNEQFF
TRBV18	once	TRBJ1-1	CASSPLPGQDMNTEAFF
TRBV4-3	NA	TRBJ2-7	CASSQVASGNYEQYF
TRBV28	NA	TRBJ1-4	CASSLAGATNEKLFF
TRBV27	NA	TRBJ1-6	CASSLSGARDSPLHF
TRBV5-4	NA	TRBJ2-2	CASRTTGGAGGELFF
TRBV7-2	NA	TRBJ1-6	CASSPTAGQGSNNSPLHF
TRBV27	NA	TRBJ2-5	CASSPGTHGTQYF
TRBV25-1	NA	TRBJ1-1	CASSGGNTEAFF
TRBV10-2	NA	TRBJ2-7	CASSESSGALRF
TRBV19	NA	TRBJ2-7	CASSAGQGPEQYF
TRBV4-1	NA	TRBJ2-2	CASSQVGSVLFF
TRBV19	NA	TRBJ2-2	CASSSATGQGATGELFF
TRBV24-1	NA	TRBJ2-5	CATSDARAVVKTQYF
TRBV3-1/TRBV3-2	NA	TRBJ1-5	CASSQDNAWALNQPQHF
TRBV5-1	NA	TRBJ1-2	CASSLAGGDYTF
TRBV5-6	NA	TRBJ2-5	CASTLGLAETQYF
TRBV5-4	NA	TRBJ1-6	CASSEGQGTDSPLHF
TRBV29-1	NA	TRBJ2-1	CSVLGLAVNYNEQFF
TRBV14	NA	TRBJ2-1	CASSPRLAGTEEQFF
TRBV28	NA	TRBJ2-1	CASSPPGQGREQFF
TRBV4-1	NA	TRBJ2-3	CASSDTGGDTQYF
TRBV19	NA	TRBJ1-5	CASSIDGTGGQPQHF
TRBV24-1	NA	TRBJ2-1	CATSGGHGSPQNEQFF
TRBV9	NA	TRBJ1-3	CASSVGSGGGGNTIYF
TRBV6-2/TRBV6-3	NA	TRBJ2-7	CASSTEPTSGLSYEQYF
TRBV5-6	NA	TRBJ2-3	CASSLVGTSGIHADTQYF
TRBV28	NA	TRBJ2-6	CASSLDRVGANVLTF
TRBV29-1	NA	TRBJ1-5	CSVGDHSNQPQHF
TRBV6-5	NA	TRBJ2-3	CATATTGRVADTQYF
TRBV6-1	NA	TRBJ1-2	CASSESRGADGYTF
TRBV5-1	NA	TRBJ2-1	CASSFALGQGYNEQFF
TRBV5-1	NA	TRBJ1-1	CASSLKRDTEAFF
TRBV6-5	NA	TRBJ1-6	CASSYEGSGGSPLHF
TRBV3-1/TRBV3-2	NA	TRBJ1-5	CASSQSGVNQPQHF
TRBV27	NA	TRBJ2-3	CASRKFIRSSTDTQYF